This T cell receptor (beta chain) originates from a study of blood T cell repertoires in COVID-19. This table comes from immunoSEQ multiplex PCR, and its TCRdb copy is limited to in-frame clones, with some not included. The table includes approximately 280,000 clones, roughly 86% detected once. The table lists this clone with a few counts. Germline loops: CDR1 SEHNR, CDR2 FQNEAQ (reference sequence). CDR3 length equals 17 residues. V lost 7 bases, J lost 0 bases, and 11 bases stayed unmatched. The chain uses TRBV7-9 and TRBJ2-2, with 7 bases aligning to TRBD2. Sequencing was carried out using PBMCs or T cells enriched from blood (not recorded which). The TCR sequence derives from a woman between 55 and 75 years old who had recovered from COVID-19. The DNA of the CDR3 is TGTGCCAGCACCATGAGACGGGGGGAACCGAACACCGGGGAGCTGTTTTTT. Residues: CASTMRRGEPNTGELFF.